The clone carrying this TCR beta chain appeared once. What it binds is not known. With survey level as its setting, the immunoSEQ assay was v3.0. In sequencing, about 40,000-50,000 T-cell genomes per sample were targeted. The repertoire was sequenced with immunoSEQ multiplex PCR; TCRdb's copy has only in-frame clones and lacks some. The sample holds some 29,000 clones, 97% seen once. The data originate from a study of long-term antiretroviral therapy in people with HIV. Study-level information: Some samples came about a decade before the 2015 immediate-ART recommendation, and these were the earliest.

Points from the study as a whole: The study collected no data on ART adherence, viral resistance or therapy changes.

The germline V and J ends were trimmed by 8 bases and 3 bases, with 11 bases remaining between them. Germline V gene data show CDR1 as MNHEY and CDR2 as SVGAGI. The CDR3 has 13 residues. The sequence derives from a man aged 25-45 years with HIV. Sequenced here: unsorted PBMCs, sampled 7.6 years after starting antiretroviral therapy. V is TRBV6-5 and J is TRBJ1-5; unclear D gene. CDR3 DNA: TGTGCCAGCGGGCAGTCCTACAATCAGCCCCAGCATTTT. This codes for CASGQSYNQPQHF.